The 30 T cell receptor beta chains reported below all come from one sample, sequenced in a study of blood T cell repertoires in COVID-19. The assay was immunoSEQ multiplex PCR, and TCRdb's table has in-frame clones only and misses some. The table shows around 130,000 clones, with 70% to 90% occurring only once. The sequencing sample was made of peripheral blood. The origin of the receptors is a man between 65 and 85 years old with active COVID-19.

The chain is built from TRBV12-3 or TRBV12-4 and TRBJ1-5; 7 bases align to TRBD1. This CDR3 has 13 amino acids. The V segment lost 6 bases and the J segment 4 bases; nucleotides outside the gene matches: 3. In DNA form, the CDR3 reads TGTGCCAGCAGGGGGACAGTGAATCAGCCCCAGCATTTT. This encodes CASRGTVNQPQHF.

This chain joins TRBV28 and TRBJ2-3, with D possibly being TRBD1 (7 bases). V was cut by 6 bases and J by 10 bases, with 23 bases left in between. CDR3 length: 15 amino acids. CDR1 MDHEN and CDR2 SYDVKM come from the germline V gene. CDR3 protein: CASSNRGGGLGSQYF. The CDR3 region has the DNA TGTGCCAGCAGCAATCGCGGAGGGGGCCTCGGTTCGCAGTATTTT.

The chain couples TRBV5-6 to TRBJ1-4; 7 bases fit TRBD1. The V and J ends lost 4 bases and 1 base, in that order; junction bases with no gene match: 4. Germline lookup yields CDR1 SGHDT and CDR2 YYEEEE. The CDR3 totals 15 residues. The CDR3 DNA sequence: TGTGCCAGCAGCGGACAGGTGCGAACTAATGAAAAACTGTTTTTT. Translated: CASSGQVRTNEKLFF.

V is TRBV5-6 and J is TRBJ2-3, with D unresolved. Germline values: CDR1 SGHDT, CDR2 YYEEEE. V was shortened by 4 bases and J by 2 bases, with 11 bases between the two germline ends. The CDR3 extends over 14 amino acids. CDR3 protein: CASSLRLNTDTQYF. As DNA, the CDR3 is TGTGCCAGCAGCCTGAGACTCAACACAGATACGCAGTATTTT.

The chain couples TRBV7-2 to TRBJ2-7; the D gene is possibly TRBD1 (5 bases). The length of the CDR3 is 15 residues. Trimming left V 1 base short and J 6 bases short, with 16 bases between. In germline, CDR1 is SGHTA, CDR2 FQGNSA. CDR3 sequence reads: CASSLDVRTFAEQYF. The CDR3 nucleotides are TGTGCCAGCAGCTTAGACGTCAGGACATTCGCCGAGCAGTACTTC.

The chain carries TRBV28 and TRBJ2-2; D might be TRBD2 (5 bases). CDR1 and CDR2 (germline): MDHEN, SYDVKM. The CDR3 contains 15 residues. Trimming removed 6 bases from V and 0 bases from J, with 11 bases in between. For the CDR3, the DNA is TGTGCCAGCAGCTTGCGGGTCCCGAACACCGGGGAGCTGTTTTTT. It encodes CASSLRVPNTGELFF.

The V and J genes are TRBV5-1 and TRBJ2-7; 8 bases are shared with TRBD2. Germline V gene lookup returns CDR1 SGHRS and CDR2 YFSETQ. Trimming cost V 4 bases and J 5 bases; bases outside gene matches: 11. This CDR3 contains 15 residues. CDR3 in amino acids: CASSPTGTREHEQYF. CDR3 bases: TGCGCCAGCAGCCCAACAGGGACTAGGGAGCACGAGCAGTACTTC.

V and J are TRBV28 and TRBJ1-1; 10 bases match TRBD1. This CDR3 contains 17 residues. Per the germline V gene, CDR1 is MDHEN and CDR2 is SYDVKM. V shed 1 base and J 1 base; nucleotides not matched to a gene: 6. The CDR3 loop is CASSLLKGQGRNTEAFF. DNA of the CDR3: TGTGCCAGCAGTTTATTAAAGGGACAGGGGAGGAACACTGAAGCTTTCTTT.

The chain recombines TRBV30 with TRBJ1-2, with 12 bases lining up with TRBD1. CDR3 length equals 14 residues. Looked up from germline, CDR1 is GTSNPN and CDR2 is SVGIG (reference sequence). The junction had 5 bases not matched to a gene; V was cut back by 1 base and J by 8 bases. The CDR3 DNA reads as TGTGCCTGGAGTGGGGACAGGGGGCGATGGGGCTACACCTTC. This encodes CAWSGDRGRWGYTF.

The chain combines TRBV28 with TRBJ2-7; 12 positions agree with TRBD2. V lost 1 base and J lost 4; bases outside the gene matches: 8. CDR3 length: 17 residues. The germline V gene has CDR1 MDHEN and CDR2 SYDVKM. The CDR3 region is CASSLSPGLAGMYEQYF. CDR3 DNA: TGTGCCAGCAGTTTATCCCCGGGACTAGCGGGTATGTACGAGCAGTACTTC.

This clone was counted a single time. The V and J genes are TRBV6-5 and TRBJ2-3; D may be TRBD1 (5 bases). Germline V gene sequence: CDR1 MNHEY, CDR2 SVGAGI. This CDR3 spans 13 amino acids. V lost 3 bases and J 8 bases, leaving 12 bases between the germline ends. CDR3 coding DNA: TGTGCCAGCAGTTATGGACATGGCGCTACGCAGTATTTT. Translation: CASSYGHGATQYF.

This chain links TRBV5-4 with TRBJ1-4; 9 bases agree with TRBD1. Unmatched junction bases numbered 6, after V lost 1 base and J lost 2 bases. CDR1 is SGHNT and CDR2 is YYREEE in the germline V gene (reference sequence). This CDR3 is 17 amino acids long. This chain's CDR3 is CASSLMGQGTTNEKLFF. The CDR3 DNA follows: TGTGCCAGCAGCTTGATGGGACAGGGAACTACTAATGAAAAACTGTTTTTT.

The rearrangement uses TRBV5-1 and TRBJ2-5, with D possibly TRBD1 on 5 matching bases. The V end was cut by 1 base, the J end by 2 bases, with 6 bases between. This CDR3 comprises 13 residues. CDR1 SGHRS and CDR2 YFSETQ come from the germline V gene. This CDR3 is CASSLNRQETQYF. The CDR3 coding sequence is TGCGCCAGCAGCTTGAACAGGCAAGAGACCCAGTACTTC.

This rearrangement joins TRBV30 to TRBJ2-2, with TRBD1 as a possible D gene (5 bases). The CDR3 consists of 17 residues. The germline V gene has CDR1 GTSNPN and CDR2 SVGIG (reference sequence). Trimming shortened V by 5 bases and J by 0 bases, and 19 bases separated the two germline ends. CDR3 sequence (DNA): TGTGCCTGGGGCCGGACGACTTACAGGACGAACACCGGGGAGCTGTTTTTT. Translated: CAWGRTTYRTNTGELFF.

The chain has TRBV9 and TRBJ2-3; D possibly corresponds to TRBD2 (6 bases). The CDR3 has 15 residues. CDR1 SGDLS and CDR2 YYNGEE come from the germline V gene. The V end lost 3 bases, the J end lost 1 base, and 12 bases lay between the germline ends. CDR3 sequence: CASSADGGGTDTQYF. CDR3 coding DNA: TGTGCCAGCAGCGCAGACGGAGGGGGCACAGATACGCAGTATTTT.

The chain has TRBV28 and TRBJ2-7; D is ambiguous. The V end lost 3 bases, the J end lost 2 bases, and 11 bases lay between the germline ends. Germline values: CDR1 MDHEN, CDR2 SYDVKM. CDR3 length: 14 residues. CDR3 in DNA: TGTGCCAGCAGTTTCTCCAAGCCTCCCTACGAGCAGTACTTC. Protein product: CASSFSKPPYEQYF.

This rearrangement joins TRBV6-2 or TRBV6-3 to TRBJ2-7; 8 positions match TRBD1. Losses at the gene ends were 6 bases for V and 8 bases for J; bases not matched to a gene: 6. The CDR3 extends over 12 amino acids. The V gene's germline CDR1 is MNHEY and CDR2 SVGEGT. CDR3 in amino acids: CASSRDRGKQYF. CDR3 DNA: TGTGCCAGCAGCCGAGACAGGGGTAAGCAGTACTTC.

The chain links TRBV5-8 to TRBJ1-2; D is possibly TRBD1 (6 bases). Germline CDR1 reads SGHTS; CDR2 reads YDEGEE. V was clipped by 3 bases and J by 2 bases, with 14 bases between them. The CDR3 is 15 residues long. For the CDR3, the DNA is TGTGCCAGCAGCTCGGGTAGGGGGTTCAACTATGGCTACACCTTC. This sequence encodes CASSSGRGFNYGYTF.

This clone was detected only a few times. The J gene is TRBJ2-1, the V gene TRBV5-1; 7 bases are a match to TRBD2. Trimming cost V 0 bases and J 9 bases; bases outside gene matches: 9. The CDR3 has 15 residues. Looked up from germline, CDR1 is SGHRS and CDR2 is YFSETQ. CDR3 sequence (DNA): TGCGCCAGCAGCTTGGGGAGCGGGGCCAAGGGTGAGCAGTTCTTC. Its translation is CASSLGSGAKGEQFF.

This clone was picked up one time. The chain recombines TRBV6-5 with TRBJ1-5, with 9 bases that match TRBD1. This CDR3 has 14 residues. V gave up 6 bases and J gave up 0 bases; unmatched junction bases: 0. Germline values: CDR1 MNHEY, CDR2 SVGAGI. The CDR3 loop is CASRGQGSNQPQHF. The CDR3 nucleotides read TGTGCCAGCAGGGGACAGGGTAGCAATCAGCCCCAGCATTTT.

The rearrangement links TRBV6-1 to TRBJ1-4; TRBD1 is a possible D gene (5 bases). Germline CDR1 is MNHNS and CDR2 is SASEGT. Trimming shortened V by 3 bases and J by 8 bases, and 16 bases separated the two germline ends. This CDR3 is built from 15 residues. Here the CDR3 reads CASSDSPGGEEKLFF. In DNA, the CDR3 is TGTGCCAGCAGTGATTCGCCGGGAGGGGAAGAAAAACTGTTTTTT.

The chain has TRBV6-6 and TRBJ2-5; the D is unclear. The germline V gene has CDR1 MNHNY and CDR2 SVGAGI (reference sequence). Trimming took 5 bases from V and 4 from J, leaving 14 bases between them. This CDR3 has 14 residues. The CDR3 sequence: CASSPSSVSETQYF. The CDR3 nucleotides read TGTGCCAGCAGTCCCTCATCAGTATCAGAGACCCAGTACTTC.

This rearrangement joins TRBV9 to TRBJ2-7; 7 bases line up with TRBD1. Germline CDR1 and CDR2: SGDLS and YYNGEE. The CDR3 extends over 14 amino acids. J gave up 5 bases and V 4 bases, and 9 bases lay outside the gene matches. CDR3 nucleotide sequence: TGTGCCAGCAGCCCCTTTGACAGGGTCGACGAGCAGTACTTC. Translating it yields CASSPFDRVDEQYF.

CDR3 loop: CASSLAPGQGMGETQYF. CDR3 bases: TGCGCCAGCAGCTTGGCACCGGGACAGGGAATGGGAGAGACCCAGTACTTC. The rearrangement joins TRBV5-1 to TRBJ2-5, with TRBD1 identical over 9 bases. CDR3 length: 17 amino acids. CDR1 and CDR2 from the germline V gene are SGHRS and YFSETQ. The V and J ends lost 0 bases and 4 bases, in that order; junction bases with no gene match: 10.

CDR3 DNA: TGCGCCAGCAGCCAAGTATGGGGCACTGGGGCCAACGTCCTGACTTTC. Encoded protein: CASSQVWGTGANVLTF. The genes are TRBV4-3 and TRBJ2-6, with a possible D match to TRBD1 (5 bases). Germline V lookup: CDR1 LGHNA, CDR2 YSLEER. The CDR3 runs 16 residues. Trimming shortened V by 1 base and J by 2 bases, and 9 bases separated the two germline ends.

The genes are TRBV9 and TRBJ2-3, with TRBD1 identical over 11 bases. There are 17 residues in the CDR3. CDR1 and CDR2 from the germline V gene are SGDLS and YYNGEE. V shed 0 bases, J shed 4 bases, and the junction held 7 bases outside the gene matches. CDR3 sequence (DNA): TGTGCCAGCAGCGTAGATCCCGGACAGGGGGCTGCAGATACGCAGTATTTT. This codes for CASSVDPGQGAADTQYF.

This clone was seen a handful of times. This chain uses TRBV30 with TRBJ2-7; 7 bases map to TRBD2. The junction had 12 bases not matched to a gene; V was cut back by 3 bases and J by 4 bases. The germline V gene has CDR1 GTSNPN and CDR2 SVGIG (reference sequence). The CDR3 runs 15 residues. The CDR3 region is CAWRAPGGRKYEQYF. The CDR3 DNA is TGTGCCTGGAGGGCCCCCGGCGGGAGAAAGTACGAGCAGTACTTC. The full variable domain, its missing parts supplied by reference TRBV30 and TRBJ2-7, is SQTIHQWPATLVQPVGSPLSLECTVEGTSNPNLYWYRQAAGRGLQLLFYSVGIGQISSEVPQNLSASRPQDRQFILSSKKLLLSDSGFYLCAWRAPGGRKYEQYFGPGTRLTVT.

The V call is TRBV5-8, the J call TRBJ2-7; 11 positions match TRBD2. This CDR3 is built from 18 residues. Germline CDR1 and CDR2: SGHTS and YDEGEE. With V trimmed by 1 base and J by 6 bases, 15 bases remained unmatched. In DNA, the CDR3 is TGTGCCAGCAGCTTGCGCATAGCGGGAGGGCCCGGACCGGGCGAGCAGTACTTC. It translates to CASSLRIAGGPGPGEQYF.

In DNA form, the CDR3 reads TGTGCCAGCAGCTCCGCCTCGGGGGTCAATCAGCCCCAGCATTTT. It is translated as CASSSASGVNQPQHF. The V gene is TRBV6-2 or TRBV6-3, the J gene TRBJ1-5, with TRBD1 as a possible D gene (5 bases). Germline CDR1 MNHEY, CDR2 SVGEGT. V gave up 6 bases and J gave up 3 bases, with 15 bases separating them. The CDR3 is 15 amino acids.

The rearrangement uses TRBV15 and TRBJ1-4; D uncertain. This CDR3 spans 13 amino acids. Trimming removed 3 bases from V and 5 bases from J, with 7 bases in between. The V gene's germline CDR1 is LNHNV and CDR2 YYDKDF (reference sequence). In DNA form, the CDR3 reads TGTGCCACCAGCAGGACGGGAAATGAAAAACTGTTTTTT. Translated: CATSRTGNEKLFF.